The rows below give T cell receptor beta chains drawn from one sample of a study of T-cell memory formation after mild COVID-19. One entry per CDR3 protein, called by TCRdb with MiXCR from the 5' RACE reads. This table has 450,000 to 650,000 distinct CDR3 sequences, about a sixth appearing once. Sequencing input: PBMCs or a T cell subset sorted from them (not recorded which). Receptors originate from an adult woman who had mild COVID-19 (a few samples of this study predate the infection). Cell type and time point are not known. Each CDR3 is given with its conserved first and last residue. D genes are given only for firm matches. The size field is filled for only some rows; it gives once, few, many or a size class.

j_gene | abundance | d_gene | v_gene | CDR3aa | CDR3nt
TRBJ2-3 | NA | TRBD2 | TRBV7-8 | CASKDWGGDTDTQYF | TGTGCCAGCAAGGACTGGGGGGGGGACACAGATACGCAGTATTTT
TRBJ1-5 | NA | TRBD1 | TRBV7-9 | CASSLMGQGNQPQHF | TGTGCCAGCAGCTTAATGGGACAGGGCAATCAGCCCCAGCATTTT
TRBJ2-3 | NA | NA | TRBV5-1 | CASSIRAGSDTQYF | TGCGCCAGCAGCATCCGGGCGGGCTCAGATACGCAGTATTTT
TRBJ2-1 | many | TRBD1 | TRBV24-1 | CATRQGASNEQFF | TGTGCCACTCGACAGGGGGCAAGCAATGAGCAGTTCTTC
TRBJ2-1 | NA | TRBD2 | TRBV19 | CASRTSGILSSYNEQFF | TGTGCCAGTCGGACTAGCGGGATTTTGAGCTCCTACAATGAGCAGTTCTTC
TRBJ2-1 | few | TRBD2 | TRBV12-3/TRBV12-4 | CASSLGTRDNEQFF | TGTGCCAGCAGTTTAGGGACTAGGGACAATGAGCAGTTCTTC
TRBJ1-1 | few | NA | TRBV12-3/TRBV12-4 | CASLSGGNTEAFF | TGTGCCAGCCTAAGTGGGGGAAACACTGAAGCTTTCTTT
TRBJ2-1 | NA | TRBD2 | TRBV4-1 | CASSQRLAGVTPYNEQFF | TGCGCCAGCAGCCAGCGACTAGCGGGAGTTACCCCCTACAATGAGCAGTTCTTC
TRBJ2-1 | NA | TRBD1 | TRBV19 | CASSIWDRGSNEQFF | TGTGCCAGTAGTATCTGGGACAGGGGCTCCAATGAGCAGTTCTTC
TRBJ2-5 | NA | TRBD1 | TRBV10-3 | CAISVDRGRLGAQYF | TGTGCCATCAGTGTCGACAGGGGGCGTTTGGGGGCCCAGTACTTC
TRBJ2-1 | once | NA | TRBV12-3/TRBV12-4 | CASSLAPVLASNEQFF | TGTGCCAGCAGTTTAGCGCCCGTGCTAGCTTCCAATGAGCAGTTCTTC
TRBJ1-5 | NA | TRBD1 | TRBV29-1 | CSVNPGQGQPQHF | TGCAGCGTCAACCCGGGACAGGGTCAGCCCCAGCATTTT
TRBJ1-5 | NA | TRBD1 | TRBV4-2 | CASSQDPVRGGNQPQHF | TGTGCCAGCAGCCAAGATCCGGTCAGGGGGGGAAATCAGCCCCAGCATTTT
TRBJ2-7 | many | NA | TRBV20-1 | CSANNDRSYEQYF | TGCAGTGCGAATAACGACAGATCCTACGAGCAGTACTTC
TRBJ1-1 | NA | NA | TRBV19 | CASSIDILGAEAFF | TGTGCCAGTAGTATAGATATTCTTGGCGCTGAAGCTTTCTTT
TRBJ2-7 | NA | NA | TRBV30 | CAWSSGMSLSYEQYF | TGTGCCTGGAGCTCCGGGATGTCGCTCTCCTACGAGCAGTACTTC
TRBJ1-5 | NA | NA | TRBV24-1 | CATSDSLKPGGNTQPQHF | TGTGCCACCAGTGATTCCTTAAAGCCGGGAGGGAATACTCAGCCCCAGCATTTT
TRBJ1-1 | few | NA | TRBV15 | CATSRAGRQKGMNTEAFF | TGTGCCACCAGCAGAGCGGGACGACAGAAGGGAATGAACACTGAAGCTTTCTTT
TRBJ2-3 | once | NA | TRBV6-6 | CASSYGWASVGTDTQYF | TGTGCCAGCAGTTACGGGTGGGCCAGCGTTGGCACAGATACGCAGTATTTT
TRBJ2-1 | NA | NA | TRBV6-2/TRBV6-3 | CASSSPTGRSYNEQFF | TGTGCCAGCAGTTCCCCAACAGGGAGATCCTACAATGAGCAGTTCTTC
TRBJ2-5 | once | NA | TRBV5-1 | CASSFNTGQETQYF | TGCGCCAGCAGCTTTAACACGGGACAAGAGACCCAGTACTTC
TRBJ1-2 | NA | TRBD1 | TRBV12-3/TRBV12-4 | CASRISIRQGGFGHGYTF | TGTGCCAGCAGGATCTCAATTCGACAGGGGGGGTTTGGGCATGGCTACACCTTC
TRBJ1-1 | NA | NA | TRBV29-1 | CSVDGRAGYTEAFF | TGCAGCGTTGACGGTAGAGCGGGGTACACTGAAGCTTTCTTT
TRBJ2-3 | NA | NA | TRBV7-2 | CASSRAGNPYTDTQYF | TGTGCCAGCAGCCGTGCGGGAAATCCTTACACAGATACGCAGTATTTT
TRBJ1-1 | NA | NA | TRBV27 | CASSVVGSEAFF | TGTGCCAGCAGCGTCGTGGGGTCTGAAGCTTTCTTT
TRBJ1-5 | NA | NA | TRBV5-1 | CASSPTGRSGQPQHF | TGCGCCAGCAGCCCTACAGGGCGGTCGGGCCAGCCCCAGCATTTT
TRBJ1-1 | few | NA | TRBV3-1 | CASSPLQFRTEAFF | TGTGCCAGCAGCCCCCTTCAATTTAGAACTGAAGCTTTCTTT
TRBJ2-3 | NA | TRBD2 | TRBV24-1 | CATSDGMTSGGVTDTQYF | TGTGCCACCAGTGATGGGATGACTAGCGGGGGAGTCACAGATACGCAGTATTTT
TRBJ2-7 | many | NA | TRBV20-1 | CSARGDYEQYF | TGCAGTGCTAGGGGGGACTACGAGCAGTACTTC
TRBJ2-2 | few | NA | TRBV7-6 | CASSLGPGLGDTGELFF | TGTGCCAGCAGCTTAGGCCCGGGGCTCGGAGACACCGGGGAGCTGTTTTTT
TRBJ1-2 | few | TRBD1 | TRBV27 | CASRDRSSGYTF | TGTGCCAGCCGGGACAGGTCCTCTGGCTACACCTTC
TRBJ2-7 | many | NA | TRBV7-2 | CASSLVNEAYEQYF | TGTGCCAGCAGCTTAGTAAACGAGGCCTACGAGCAGTACTTC